A single sample is the source of the 24 T cell receptor beta chains below, sequenced in a study of CD8+CD57+ T cells in acquired aplastic anemia (dated by TCRdb to the late 2010s). The sample was run on an Illumina HiSeq 2000. Genomic DNA served as template for TCR beta VDJ combination and CDR3 sequence profiling. TCRdb cleaned the public reads at Q25 with fastp, built clones with MiXCR and kept in-frame beta chains. Rows matching on CDR3 protein sequence are summarized as one entry with the most common DNA and genes. A total of 89,000 or so distinct CDR3 sequences appear in this sample, around 68% of them only once. In total, the top ten clones hold less than 75% of the sample. Patients chosen for sequencing had shown expansion of CD8+CD57+ cells by flow cytometry. Sequences were obtained from sorted CD4+, CD8+, or CD8+CD57+ T cells (not recorded which) from PBMCs. The receptors here all came from a human donor with aplastic anemia.

The chain is built from TRBV2 and TRBJ2-5, with a weak D call TRBD2 (6 bases). CDR1 and CDR2 from the germline V gene are SNHLY and FYNNEI. V was clipped by 3 bases and J by 5 bases, with 13 bases between them. The CDR3 runs 14 residues. The CDR3 reads CASSDLRGYETQYF. The CDR3 DNA reads TGTGCCAGCAGTGATCTCCGGGGGTACGAGACCCAGTACTTC.

This rearrangement joins TRBV24-1 to TRBJ2-1; 9 bases fit TRBD2. In germline, CDR1 is KGHDR, CDR2 SFDVKD. With V trimmed by 3 bases and J by 10 bases, 12 bases remained unmatched. The CDR3 extends over 16 amino acids. The CDR3 spells CATSDGGQRGEREQFF. In nucleotides, the CDR3 is TGTGCCACCAGTGATGGCGGTCAGCGGGGGGAACGGGAGCAGTTCTTC.

The V and J genes are TRBV20-1 and TRBJ2-7; D gene unclear. With 5 bases removed from V and 2 bases from J, the gap between germline ends came to 13 bases. This CDR3 region has 13 residues. CDR1 is DFQATT, CDR2 SNEGSKA, per germline (reference sequence). This chain's CDR3 is CSAHPASPYEQYF. CDR3 DNA sequence: TGCAGTGCTCACCCAGCCAGTCCCTACGAGCAGTACTTC.

This clonotype has ten or more counts. The chain uses TRBV7-8 and TRBJ2-5, with 9 bases lining up with TRBD2. Trimming at V came to 0 bases and at J to 3 bases, leaving 5 bases not matched to a gene. Germline loops: CDR1 SGHVS, CDR2 FQNEAQ. The CDR3 runs to 16 residues. CDR3 in amino acids: CASSLAGGGAEETQYF. CDR3 DNA: TGTGCCAGCAGCTTAGCAGGCGGGGGGGCTGAAGAGACCCAGTACTTC.

The chain is built from TRBV19 and TRBJ2-7; 11 bases are shared with TRBD2. This CDR3 is 15 amino acids long. The V and J ends lost 3 bases and 5 bases, in that order; junction bases with no gene match: 6. The germline V gene has CDR1 LNHDA and CDR2 SQIVND (reference sequence). In DNA form, the CDR3 reads TGTGCCAGTAGTATTTTACTAGCGGGAGCCGACGAGCAGTACTTC. Protein: CASSILLAGADEQYF.

The J gene is TRBJ1-3, the V gene TRBV20-1, with D unclear. Between the trimmed V and J ends, which lost 1 base and 2 bases, there was a span of 18 bases. This CDR3 has 17 residues. The germline CDR1 and CDR2 sequences are DFQATT and SNEGSKA (reference sequence). CDR3 nucleotide sequence: TGCAGTGCTAGAGGGGCGGTTAATTCAAGCCCTGGAAACACCATATATTTT. As protein: CSARGAVNSSPGNTIYF.

The sample holds one count of this clonotype. V is TRBV20-1 and J is TRBJ2-2; 9 nucleotides agree with TRBD2. CDR3 length: 16 amino acids. Germline V gene lookup returns CDR1 DFQATT and CDR2 SNEGSKA (reference sequence). J gave up 3 bases and V 3 bases, and 8 bases lay outside the gene matches. CDR3 bases: TGCAGTGCTAGGGGCAGCGGGGGGTATGACACCGGGGAGCTGTTTTTT. This encodes CSARGSGGYDTGELFF.

This clonotype was picked up a small number of times. V usage is TRBV7-3 and J usage is TRBJ2-1, with 14 nucleotides matching TRBD2. Per the germline V gene, CDR1 is SGHTA and CDR2 is FQGTGA. The CDR3 is 15 amino acids. V was clipped by 4 bases and J by 5 bases; unmatched bases: 1. The DNA for the CDR3 is TGTGCCAGCAGCTCGGGACTAGCGGGGGACAATGAGCAGTTCTTC. Protein product: CASSSGLAGDNEQFF.

This clonotype was observed many times. The CDR3 region has the DNA TGTGCCAGCAGCCGGAGGAGTGAGGGGCGCGGTGGCTACACCTTC. The encoded protein is CASSRRSEGRGGYTF. This rearrangement joins TRBV7-9 to TRBJ1-2; a possible D gene is TRBD1 (5 bases). Trimming took off 5 bases at V and 7 bases at J, with 20 bases between the two ends. Per the germline V gene, CDR1 is SEHNR and CDR2 is FQNEAQ (reference sequence). The CDR3 has 15 residues.

The chain has TRBV20-1 and TRBJ2-5; TRBD1 is a possible D gene (5 bases). Germline values: CDR1 DFQATT, CDR2 SNEGSKA (reference sequence). This CDR3 region has 14 residues. V was pared by 1 base and J by 4 bases, with 13 bases between. The CDR3 region has the DNA TGCAGTGCTAGAGCGCGCAGGGTGGGAGAGACCCAGTACTTC. This encodes CSARARRVGETQYF.

This chain links TRBV28 with TRBJ1-6; D uncertain. V dropped 8 bases and J dropped 10 bases, with 18 bases sitting between them. This CDR3 contains 14 residues. Germline CDR1 and CDR2: MDHEN and SYDVKM. The CDR3 DNA is TGTGCCAGCGGGTCGTCAGGTATCAACTCACCCCTCCACTTT. Protein: CASGSSGINSPLHF. Complete variable domain (other parts from reference TRBV28 and TRBJ1-6): DVKVTQSSRYLVKRTGEKVFLECVQDMDHENMFWYRQDPGLGLRLIYFSYDVKMKEKGDIPEGYSVSREKKERFSLILESASTNQTSMYLCASGSSGINSPLHFGNGTRLTVT.

The gene calls are TRBV10-2 and TRBJ1-4; D gene ambiguous. Germline CDR1 reads WSHSY; CDR2 reads SAAADI. The CDR3 is made up of 14 amino acids. V was trimmed by 6 bases and J by 5 bases, leaving 13 bases between them. In DNA, the CDR3 is TGCGCCAGCAGGGTCTCCTTGGGAAATGAAAAACTGTTTTTT. This sequence encodes CASRVSLGNEKLFF.

This rearrangement joins TRBV20-1 to TRBJ1-5; TRBD1 agrees at 8 bases. The CDR3 totals 16 residues. CDR1 DFQATT and CDR2 SNEGSKA come from the germline V gene (reference sequence). V dropped 5 bases and J dropped 2; count of bases not matched to a gene: 11. The CDR3 sequence: CSAARQGLSGNQPQHF. In DNA form, the CDR3 reads TGCAGTGCTGCTAGACAGGGGTTAAGTGGCAATCAGCCCCAGCATTTT.

The chain couples TRBV24-1 to TRBJ2-2, with unresolved D. V was cut by 7 bases and J by 6 bases, with 8 bases left in between. Germline V lookup: CDR1 KGHDR, CDR2 SFDVKD. This CDR3 region has 12 residues. The CDR3 DNA reads as TGTGCCACCAGCCAAGAAGCCGGGGAGCTGTTTTTT. It is translated as CATSQEAGELFF.

The rearrangement links TRBV5-4 to TRBJ1-2, with D unresolved. CDR3 size: 8 residues. Germline CDR1 reads SGHNT; CDR2 reads YYREEE (reference sequence). Trimming took 9 bases from V and 7 from J, leaving 4 bases between them. The CDR3, as DNA: TGTGCCACCGTTGGCTACACCTTC. Encoded protein: CATVGYTF. The full variable domain, completed using reference TRBV5-4 and TRBJ1-2, is ETGVTQSPTHLIKTRGQQVTLRCSSQSGHNTVSWYQQALGQGPQFIFQYYREEENGRGNFPPRFSGLQFPNYSSELNVNALELDDSALYLCATVGYTFGSGTRLTVV.

For the CDR3, the DNA is TGTGCCAGCAGCCGTGGGGGGGCCGGGGAGCTGTTTTTT. Translation: CASSRGGAGELFF. The chain recombines TRBV6-1 with TRBJ2-2; TRBD2 matches 7 bases. Germline CDR1 is MNHNS and CDR2 is SASEGT. The CDR3 is made up of 13 amino acids. The V segment lost 6 bases and the J segment 6 bases; nucleotides outside the gene matches: 4.

This clonotype was seen a handful of times. V and J are TRBV10-3 and TRBJ1-6; tentatively, D is TRBD1 (5 bases). The ends were cut back, 6 bases at V and 13 bases at J, with 13 bases in the middle. CDR3 length: 12 residues. CDR1 and CDR2 (germline): ENHRY, SYGVKD. The DNA for the CDR3 is TGTGCCATCAGCCTAGACAGTACGCCCCTCCACTTT. Its translation is CAISLDSTPLHF.

The chain combines TRBV7-2 with TRBJ1-2; 9 positions agree with TRBD1. The germline V gene has CDR1 SGHTA and CDR2 FQGNSA. The J segment lost 5 bases and the V segment lost 5 bases, leaving 6 bases of the junction unmatched. CDR3 length: 14 residues. CDR3: CASSPGGTGYGYTF. DNA for the CDR3: TGTGCCAGCAGCCCGGGCGGGACAGGGTATGGCTACACCTTC.

This clonotype has only one observation. This sequence joins TRBV29-1 and TRBJ2-2, with D perhaps TRBD1 or TRBD2 (7 bases each). CDR3 length equals 15 residues. Germline V lookup: CDR1 SQVTM, CDR2 ANQGSEA. The ends were cut back, 6 bases at V and 1 base at J, with 15 bases in the middle. The CDR3 sequence: CSVQGVAGNTGELFF. In DNA, the CDR3 is TGCAGCGTCCAGGGGGTAGCGGGGAACACCGGGGAGCTGTTTTTT.

The V call is TRBV9, the J call TRBJ2-7, with 8 bases aligning to TRBD2. The DNA end is more similar to TRBJ2-1, so the J call may be wrong. Germline V CDR1 and CDR2: SGDLS, YYNGEE. The CDR3 extends over 16 amino acids. CDR3 region: CASSEVEAGGYNEQFF. The CDR3 DNA sequence: TGTGCCAGCAGTGAGGTTGAGGCGGGAGGCTACAATGAGCAGTTCTTC.

The chain recombines TRBV29-1 with TRBJ2-2; 7 bases fit TRBD2. Germline lookup yields CDR1 SQVTM and CDR2 ANQGSEA. The V segment lost 6 bases and the J segment 4 bases; nucleotides outside the gene matches: 8. The CDR3 has 14 amino acids. As DNA, the CDR3 is TGCAGCGTCTTGCCAGCGGGGACCACCGGGGAGCTGTTTTTT. Residues: CSVLPAGTTGELFF.

This clonotype was found many times. This chain links TRBV20-1 with TRBJ1-2; D is unresolved. V lost 3 bases and J lost 1, with 9 bases in between. From germline, CDR1 is DFQATT and CDR2 SNEGSKA (reference sequence). This CDR3 is built from 13 residues. CDR3 in amino acids: CSARSERNYGYTF. For the CDR3, the DNA is TGCAGTGCTAGGTCAGAGCGTAACTATGGCTACACCTTC.

This clonotype has a single count. This chain uses TRBV28 with TRBJ2-7; a weak D match, TRBD2 (6 bases). The germline gives CDR1 MDHEN, CDR2 SYDVKM. This CDR3 region has 14 residues. V was trimmed by 2 bases and J by 0 bases, leaving 8 bases between them. CDR3 bases: TGTGCCAGCAGTTTAACTAGCATCTCCTACGAGCAGTACTTC. Protein: CASSLTSISYEQYF.

This clonotype was seen a handful of times. The chain carries TRBV25-1 and TRBJ2-2; 8 nucleotides align to TRBD1. V gave up 3 bases and J gave up 8 bases; unmatched junction bases: 8. The CDR3 length is 15 residues. Germline loops: CDR1 MGHDK, CDR2 SYGVNS. DNA for the CDR3: TGTGCCAGCAGTGACCAGGACAGGGTGGGTGGGGAGCTGTTTTTT. Protein: CASSDQDRVGGELFF.